The 32 T cell receptor beta chains presented below share a single source sample, sequenced in a study of cytomegalovirus exposure and HLA in healthy donors. Sequenced by immunoSEQ multiplex PCR; TCRdb stores in-frame clones only, minus some. The sample holds around 150,000 clones, about nine tenths seen once. What was sequenced was PBMCs. The receptors derive from a man between 18 and 35 years old in good health and CMV-seronegative.

The chain recombines TRBV6-1 with TRBJ2-7, with TRBD2 identical over 9 bases. Germline V gene data show CDR1 as MNHNS and CDR2 as SASEGT. With V trimmed by 3 bases and J by 0 bases, 3 bases remained unmatched. The CDR3 length is 15 residues. CDR3 protein: CASSDASGISYEQYV. As DNA, the CDR3 is TGTGCCAGCAGTGATGCTAGCGGGATCTCCTACGAGCAGTACGTC.

This chain uses TRBV27 with TRBJ2-1; TRBD2 agrees at 10 bases. The V segment lost 6 bases and the J segment 0 bases; nucleotides outside the gene matches: 5. CDR3 length: 16 residues. Germline V CDR1 and CDR2: MNHEY, SMNVEV (reference sequence). CDR3 region: CASRPGLAISYNEQFF. Written as DNA, the CDR3 is TGTGCCAGCAGACCGGGACTAGCGATCTCCTACAATGAGCAGTTCTTC.

The genes are TRBV19 and TRBJ1-6; 11 bases map to TRBD1. The length of the CDR3 is 15 residues. CDR1 and CDR2 (germline): LNHDA, SQIVND (reference sequence). Germline trimming cut 5 bases from V and 10 bases from J; bases unmatched to any gene: 7. CDR3 DNA: TGTGCCAGTAGTCCGGACAGGGGGCGCGGATCACCCCTCCACTTT. It is translated as CASSPDRGRGSPLHF.

This rearrangement joins TRBV6-5 to TRBJ2-1; the D gene is possibly TRBD1 (6 bases). V dropped 10 bases and J dropped 0 bases, with 13 bases sitting between them. The CDR3 is made up of 14 amino acids. Germline V CDR1 and CDR2: MNHEY, SVGAGI. In nucleotides, the CDR3 is TGTGCCACCTGTACAGGGAGCTCCTACAATGAGCAGTTCTTC. It yields the protein CATCTGSSYNEQFF.

V is TRBV6-6 and J is TRBJ2-1; TRBD2 matches at 10 bases. This CDR3 is built from 16 residues. V shed 4 bases, J shed 6 bases, and the junction held 9 bases outside the gene matches. The germline gives CDR1 MNHNY, CDR2 SVGAGI (reference sequence). CDR3 in DNA: TGTGCCAGCAGTTCGCAAAGGACTAGCGGAGCCAATGAGCAGTTCTTC. It translates to CASSSQRTSGANEQFF.

The rearrangement uses TRBV5-6 and TRBJ1-1; 10 bases agree with TRBD1. V shed 1 base and J 7 bases; nucleotides not matched to a gene: 1. The CDR3 is made up of 13 amino acids. Per the germline V gene, CDR1 is SGHDT and CDR2 is YYEEEE. The CDR3 loop reads CASSLRDRGEAFF. The CDR3 DNA reads TGTGCCAGCAGCTTGAGGGACAGGGGTGAAGCTTTCTTT.

J is TRBJ2-5 and V is TRBV11-3; weak D call: TRBD1 (5 bases). This CDR3 contains 15 residues. With 1 base removed from V and 0 bases from J, the gap between germline ends came to 9 bases. CDR1 SGHNT and CDR2 YENEEA come from the germline V gene. The CDR3 is CASSLVWTNQETQYF. The CDR3, as DNA: TGTGCCAGCAGCTTAGTTTGGACAAACCAAGAGACCCAGTACTTC.

V and J are TRBV6-1 and TRBJ1-1, with a weak D call TRBD1 (6 bases). Trimming took off 7 bases at V and 10 bases at J, with 16 bases between the two ends. The CDR3 runs to 12 residues. Germline CDR1 and CDR2: MNHNS and SASEGT. The CDR3 sequence: CASILLGQGAFF. The CDR3 DNA sequence: TGTGCCAGCATTTTGTTGGGACAAGGAGCTTTCTTT.

This chain links TRBV21-1 with TRBJ2-2; no check of the table's D call, TRBD1, against the DNA was made. TRBV21-1 counts as a pseudogene. The CDR3 contains 15 residues. In nucleotides, the CDR3 is TGTGCCATCGAAAAACAACAGGGGGGCACCGGGGAGCTGTTTTTT. The encoded protein is CAIEKQQGGTGELFF.

V usage is TRBV15 and J usage is TRBJ2-2; 9 nucleotides match TRBD1. CDR3 length equals 15 residues. V was pared by 4 bases and J by 6 bases, with 6 bases of the junction left unmatched. Per the germline V gene, CDR1 is LNHNV and CDR2 is YYDKDF (reference sequence). CDR3 sequence reads: CATSNDRGWPGELFF. Written as DNA, the CDR3 is TGTGCCACCAGCAACGACAGGGGGTGGCCCGGGGAGCTGTTTTTT. The complete variable domain, with remaining parts taken from reference TRBV15 and TRBJ2-2, reads DAMVIQNPRYQVTQFGKPVTLSCSQTLNHNVMYWYQQKSSQAPKLLFHYYDKDFNNEADTPDNFQSRRPNTSFCFLDIRSPGLGDTAMYLCATSNDRGWPGELFFGEGSRLTVL.

The chain carries TRBV6-1 and TRBJ1-4; possibly TRBD1 for D (6 bases). The germline gives CDR1 MNHNS, CDR2 SASEGT. Trimming cost V 1 base and J 0 bases, with 15 bases left between them. The length of the CDR3 is 18 residues. The CDR3 nucleotides are TGTGCCAGCAGTGAAGTTTGGGGGACAACTGCAACTAATGAAAAACTGTTTTTT. This gives the protein CASSEVWGTTATNEKLFF.

The V gene is TRBV4-2, the J gene TRBJ1-2, with 10 bases fitting TRBD1. Germline CDR1 and CDR2: LGHNA and YNFKEQ. V shed 0 bases and J 8 bases; nucleotides not matched to a gene: 9. The CDR3 covers 16 residues. The DNA of the CDR3 is TGTGCCAGCAGCCAAGATGGGACAGGGGCGGGCCGCGGCTACACCTTC. This sequence encodes CASSQDGTGAGRGYTF.

This sequence joins TRBV6-5 and TRBJ2-2; 8 bases match TRBD1. The CDR3 covers 16 residues. The ends lost 0 bases at V and 1 base at J; junction bases unmatched: 1. Germline V gives CDR1 MNHEY, CDR2 SVGAGI. The CDR3 is CASSYSTGVNTGELFF. The CDR3 coding sequence is TGTGCCAGCAGTTACTCGACAGGGGTGAACACCGGGGAGCTGTTTTTT.

The chain uses TRBV11-1 and TRBJ2-2; tentative D call: TRBD2 (6 bases). The germline V gene has CDR1 SGHAT and CDR2 FQDESV (reference sequence). The CDR3 length is 16 residues. Trimming took off 7 bases at V and 3 bases at J, with 18 bases between the two ends. The CDR3 sequence: CASTERGGVYTGELFF. CDR3 nucleotide sequence: TGTGCCAGCACCGAGAGGGGCGGGGTTTACACCGGGGAGCTGTTTTTT.

This clone was observed once. This chain uses TRBV7-2 with TRBJ2-1; 10 bases are shared with TRBD2. Germline values: CDR1 SGHTA, CDR2 FQGNSA. CDR3 length: 15 residues. V lost 5 bases, J lost 8 bases, and 9 bases stayed unmatched. CDR3 in amino acids: CASSQRRTSGHEQFF. CDR3 nucleotides: TGTGCCAGCAGCCAGCGAAGGACTAGCGGTCATGAGCAGTTCTTC. The full variable domain, in which reference TRBV7-2 and TRBJ2-1 provide the parts outside the CDR3, is GAGVSQSPSNKVTEKGKDVELRCDPISGHTALYWYRQSLGQGLEFLIYFQGNSAPDKSGLPSDRFSAERTGGSVSTLTIQRTQQEDSAVYLCASSQRRTSGHEQFFGPGTRLTVL.

The rearrangement joins TRBV18 to TRBJ2-7; D uncertain. The germline V gene has CDR1 KGHSH and CDR2 LQKENI. CDR3 size: 15 residues. Trimming left V 1 base short and J 0 bases short, with 10 bases between. Here the CDR3 reads CASSPLGSDSYEQYV. For the CDR3, the DNA is TGTGCCAGCTCACCACTCGGGTCAGACTCCTACGAGCAGTACGTC.

CDR3 region: CASSPGGGQGFQETQYF. As DNA, the CDR3 is TGCGCCAGCAGCCCCGGAGGAGGACAGGGGTTTCAAGAGACCCAGTACTTC. This rearrangement joins TRBV5-1 to TRBJ2-5, with 9 bases fitting TRBD1. The V gene end was trimmed by 4 bases and the J gene end by 2 bases; junction bases not matched to a gene: 12. Looked up from germline, CDR1 is SGHRS and CDR2 is YFSETQ. The CDR3 is 17 residues long.

This clone was picked up one time. The CDR3, as DNA: TGTGCCAGCAGTTACTCGAAGACAGGGATGAACACTGAAGCTTTCTTT. Protein sequence: CASSYSKTGMNTEAFF. This rearrangement joins TRBV6-5 to TRBJ1-1, with TRBD1 matching 7 bases. V lost 0 bases and J lost 0; bases outside the gene matches: 4. The CDR3 runs to 16 residues. The V gene's germline CDR1 is MNHEY and CDR2 SVGAGI.

The V gene is TRBV4-3, the J gene TRBJ2-1, with 9 bases aligning to TRBD2. After removal of 4 bases from V and 10 bases from J, the junction contained 8 bases not matched to a gene. Looked up from germline, CDR1 is LGHNA and CDR2 is YSLEER. CDR3 length: 14 amino acids. The CDR3 coding sequence is TGCGCCAGCAGCCGCATCGTAGCGGGAGCCGAGCAGTTCTTC. This codes for CASSRIVAGAEQFF.

The chain joins TRBV5-8 to TRBJ2-1; D ambiguous. Trimming cost V 0 bases and J 4 bases, with 8 bases left between them. In germline, CDR1 is SGHTS, CDR2 YDEGEE. The CDR3 loop spans 14 amino acids. CDR3 nucleotides: TGTGCCAGCAGCTTGGGGTATACATACAATGAGCAGTTCTTC. Amino acid sequence: CASSLGYTYNEQFF.

This clone was recorded a few times. The gene calls are TRBV6-1 and TRBJ2-7; 10 bases line up with TRBD2. V gave up 6 bases and J gave up 6 bases; unmatched junction bases: 2. The CDR3 runs to 12 residues. The germline CDR1 and CDR2 sequences are MNHNS and SASEGT. CDR3 protein: CASRSGRGEQYV. The CDR3 region has the DNA TGTGCCAGCAGAAGCGGGAGGGGCGAGCAGTACGTC.

The chain recombines TRBV7-9 with TRBJ2-7; D might be TRBD1 (6 bases). The CDR3 sequence is 13 residues long. Germline-derived CDR1 and CDR2 are SEHNR and FQNEAQ (reference sequence). V shed 5 bases and J shed 2 bases, with 10 bases lying between them. CDR3 in amino acids: CASSLNRAYEQYF. The CDR3 bases are TGTGCCAGCAGCCTTAACAGGGCCTACGAGCAGTACTTC.

This chain connects TRBV25-1 to TRBJ1-1; TRBD1 is a possible D gene (5 bases). V was pared by 4 bases and J by 11 bases, with 23 bases between. CDR1 is MGHDK and CDR2 is SYGVNS in the germline V gene. The CDR3 is made up of 15 amino acids. Here the CDR3 reads CASSAPRGTDLLAFF. The CDR3 DNA is TGTGCCAGCAGTGCCCCACGGGGGACCGATCTATTGGCTTTCTTT.

There are a few counts of this clone. The chain couples TRBV4-1 to TRBJ2-5; 9 nucleotides line up with TRBD2. V lost 6 bases, J lost 3 bases, and 2 bases stayed unmatched. Germline V lookup: CDR1 MGHRA, CDR2 YSYEKL. The CDR3 covers 13 residues. The CDR3 DNA reads as TGCGCCAGCAGTCGCGGGGGGGAAGAGACCCAGTACTTC. Amino acids: CASSRGGEETQYF.

The V gene is TRBV2, the J gene TRBJ2-5, with a tentative D call TRBD1 (7 bases). Germline-derived CDR1 and CDR2 are SNHLY and FYNNEI. CDR3 length: 15 amino acids. V was trimmed by 11 bases and J by 3 bases, leaving 22 bases between them. The CDR3 DNA reads as TGTGCCTCACCAGGGGGGAGAGCGCGAAAAGAGACCCAGTACTTC. Protein product: CASPGGRARKETQYF.

The chain joins TRBV10-3 to TRBJ2-7; TRBD2 matches at 9 bases. Unmatched junction bases numbered 12, after V lost 7 bases and J lost 2 bases. The CDR3 is 16 residues long. Germline-derived CDR1 and CDR2 are ENHRY and SYGVKD. The CDR3 sequence: CAITDQGAGGPYEQYF. Here the CDR3 DNA reads TGTGCCATCACGGACCAAGGAGCGGGGGGACCCTACGAGCAGTACTTC.

This chain joins TRBV30 and TRBJ1-1; 7 bases map to TRBD1. The CDR3 runs 16 residues. With V trimmed by 5 bases and J by 0 bases, 12 bases remained unmatched. Germline V gives CDR1 GTSNPN, CDR2 SVGIG (reference sequence). Written as DNA, the CDR3 is TGTGCCTGGGTTTCTGGACTCCAGGGGGTGAACACTGAAGCTTTCTTT. It is translated as CAWVSGLQGVNTEAFF.

The rearrangement joins TRBV5-1 to TRBJ2-1, with a possible D match to TRBD1 (6 bases). The CDR3 is 15 residues long. V lost 0 bases and J lost 7, with 14 bases in between. Germline-derived CDR1 and CDR2 are SGHRS and YFSETQ. CDR3 nucleotide sequence: TGCGCCAGCAGCTTGGTCGACCAGGGGCGAAATGAGCAGTTCTTC. It translates to CASSLVDQGRNEQFF.

This chain connects TRBV6-6 to TRBJ2-5, with 8 bases fitting TRBD2. V dropped 6 bases and J dropped 5; count of bases not matched to a gene: 11. The CDR3 consists of 15 residues. Germline CDR1 MNHNY, CDR2 SVGAGI (reference sequence). The CDR3 loop reads CASSRAGGAPETQYF. The CDR3 DNA follows: TGTGCCAGCAGCCGGGCGGGGGGCGCCCCGGAGACCCAGTACTTC.

This rearrangement joins TRBV10-3 to TRBJ2-2, with D perhaps TRBD1 (6 bases). This CDR3 contains 18 residues. Trimming removed 4 bases from V and 0 bases from J, with 18 bases in between. Germline V gene data show CDR1 as ENHRY and CDR2 as SYGVKD. The CDR3 spells CAISVNGGQTANTGELFF. CDR3 in DNA: TGTGCCATCAGTGTGAATGGAGGACAGACCGCGAACACCGGGGAGCTGTTTTTT.

To note about this clone: One end of the junction varies from germline; a read error may be responsible. The chain carries TRBV27 and TRBJ1-2; the D gene is possibly TRBD1 (6 bases). Germline V gives CDR1 MNHEY, CDR2 SMNVEV (reference sequence). This CDR3 has 13 residues. The DNA for the CDR3 is TGTGCCAGCAGTTCGACCACCCAACAGGGCTGCACCTTC. Translation gives CASSSTTQQGCTF.

The DNA for the CDR3 is TGTGCCAGCAGCAGGACTAGCGGGGGGGCGAGGGAGCAGTTCTTC. It codes for CASSRTSGGAREQFF. The gene calls are TRBV6-5 and TRBJ2-1; 15 positions agree with TRBD2. Looked up from germline, CDR1 is MNHEY and CDR2 is SVGAGI. V lost 6 bases to trimming and J lost 10 bases; unmatched junction nucleotides: 7. The CDR3 is made up of 15 amino acids.